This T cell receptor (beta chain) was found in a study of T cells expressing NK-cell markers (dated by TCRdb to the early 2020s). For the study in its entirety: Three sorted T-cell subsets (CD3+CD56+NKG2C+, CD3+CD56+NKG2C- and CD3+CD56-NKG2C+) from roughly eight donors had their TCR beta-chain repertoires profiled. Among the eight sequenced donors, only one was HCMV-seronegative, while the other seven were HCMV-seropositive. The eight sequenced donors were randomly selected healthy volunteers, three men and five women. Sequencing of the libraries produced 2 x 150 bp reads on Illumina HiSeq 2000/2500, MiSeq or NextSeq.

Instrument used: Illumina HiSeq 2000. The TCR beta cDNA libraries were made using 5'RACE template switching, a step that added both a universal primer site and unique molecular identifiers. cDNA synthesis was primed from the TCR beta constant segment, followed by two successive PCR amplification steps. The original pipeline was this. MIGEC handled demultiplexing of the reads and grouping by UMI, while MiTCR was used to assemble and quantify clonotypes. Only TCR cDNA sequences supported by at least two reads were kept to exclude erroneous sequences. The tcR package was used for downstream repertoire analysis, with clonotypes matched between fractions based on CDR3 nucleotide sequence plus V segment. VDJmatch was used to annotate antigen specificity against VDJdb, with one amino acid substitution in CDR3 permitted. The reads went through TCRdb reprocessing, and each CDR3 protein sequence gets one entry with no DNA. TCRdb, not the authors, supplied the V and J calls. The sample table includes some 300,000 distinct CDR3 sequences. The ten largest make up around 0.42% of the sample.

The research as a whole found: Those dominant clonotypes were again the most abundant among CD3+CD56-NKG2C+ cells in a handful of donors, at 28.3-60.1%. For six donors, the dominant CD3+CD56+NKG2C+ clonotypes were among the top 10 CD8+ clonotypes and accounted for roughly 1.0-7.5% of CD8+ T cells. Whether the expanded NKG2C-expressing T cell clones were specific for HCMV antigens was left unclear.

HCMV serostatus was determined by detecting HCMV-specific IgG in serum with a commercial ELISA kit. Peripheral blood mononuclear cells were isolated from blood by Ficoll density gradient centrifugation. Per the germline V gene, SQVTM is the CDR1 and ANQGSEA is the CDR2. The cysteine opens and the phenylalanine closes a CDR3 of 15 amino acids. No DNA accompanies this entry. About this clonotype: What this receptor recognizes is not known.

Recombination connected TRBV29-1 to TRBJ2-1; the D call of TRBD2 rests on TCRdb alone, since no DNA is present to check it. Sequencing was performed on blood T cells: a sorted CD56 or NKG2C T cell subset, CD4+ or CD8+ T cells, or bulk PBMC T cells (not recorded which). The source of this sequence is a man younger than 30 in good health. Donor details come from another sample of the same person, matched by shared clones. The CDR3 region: CSAGTSGRMWDEQFF.